The text below deals with one T cell receptor (beta chain). No antigen is known for it. This specimen comes from a study of regulatory T cells in long-lasting Graves disease. Time point: newly diagnosed GD, antithyroid drugs for less than 3 months. Extracted RNA from PBMCs served as the source of the TCR library. Arm-PCR of CDR3 regions and iRepertoire HTBI primers were used to build TCR beta libraries. MiXCR, run by TCRdb on the multiplex PCR reads, gives a single entry per CDR3 protein. The sample yields 300,000 to 400,000 distinct CDR3 sequences, roughly 15% seen once. Study conclusions and caveats: TCR diversity was lower in persistent than newly diagnosed Graves' disease.

Germline CDR1 and CDR2: LNHDA and SQIVND (reference sequence). Between the trimmed V and J ends, which lost 3 bases and 0 bases, there was a span of 24 bases. The CDR3 has 20 residues. The sample here was peripheral blood mononuclear cells (PBMCs), taken at new diagnosis, from a patient treated with antithyroid drugs. This TCR came from a female donor with Graves disease. The chain is built from TRBV19 and TRBJ1-5; TRBD1 is a possible D gene (6 bases). As DNA, the CDR3 is TGTGCCAGTAGTATTAAGGGACACCAAATTCGCACCGATAGCAATCAGCCCCAGCATTTT. Protein: CASSIKGHQIRTDSNQPQHF. Filled out from reference TRBV19 and TRBJ1-5, the complete variable domain reads DGGITQSPKYLFRKEGQNVTLSCEQNLNHDAMYWYRQDPGQGLRLIYYSQIVNDFQKGDIAEGYSVSREKKESFPLTVTSAQKNPTAFYLCASSIKGHQIRTDSNQPQHFGDGTRLSIL.